This T cell receptor beta chain appears in the sequencing data of a study of blood T cell repertoires in COVID-19. Using immunoSEQ multiplex PCR, the repertoire was profiled, and TCRdb retains in-frame clones only, with some absent. The sample has a few hundred thousand clones; roughly 85% are singletons. This CDR3 comprises 18 residues. With 0 bases clipped from V and 0 bases from J, the junction kept 8 bases outside the gene matches. CDR1 and CDR2 (germline): SGHTA, FQGTGA. This clone was counted between two and nine times. The chain couples TRBV7-3 to TRBJ2-3; 8 bases are a match to TRBD2. This TCR was sampled from a young man who had recovered from COVID-19. Sequenced sample: PBMCs or T cells enriched from blood (not recorded which). As DNA, the CDR3 is TGTGCCAGCAGCTTAACCGGTGGGCCTAGCGGGAGCACAGATACGCAGTATTTT. It yields the protein CASSLTGGPSGSTDTQYF.